This T cell receptor (beta chain) was profiled in a study of CXCR3-negative and CXCR3-positive naive CD8 T cells (dated by TCRdb to the late 2010s). The study in broad terms: In total, approximately 140 million TRB reads were obtained, which works out to roughly 1.5 +/- 0.3 million reads per library. Data from 11 donors, pooled across two independent experiments, went into the diversity and physicochemical repertoire analyses. For the TRBV-TRBJ cluster analysis, the naive subsets came from 5 donors, while the memory cells came from 3 donors. Study-wide conclusions, independent of this receptor: Freshly isolated PBMCs were used for most assays because CXCR3 expression went down partially after cryopreservation. Comparably high repertoire diversity was found in both naive subsets, whereas much lower repertoire diversity was found in memory CD8+ T cells. TRBV-TRBJ usage was similar between naive CXCR3-negative and CXCR3-positive cells from the same donor, while memory cells showed distinct patterns. Compared with CXCR3-negative naive cells, CXCR3-positive naive cells had TRB CDR3s with higher hydrophobicity (lower Kidera factor 4), lower energy, and higher strength and volume indices. Because surface CD5, which has been linked to self-reactivity in mice, was comparable between naive subsets, TCR interaction strength was also inferred from TRB CDR3 physicochemical properties.

Sequencing took place on a NextSeq 550. The Human TCR Profiling Kit (MiLaboratory) was used to prepare UMI-labeled 5' RACE TRB cDNA libraries. cDNA synthesis used the entire amount of extracted RNA, and PCR amplification then used the entire amount of cDNA produced. Libraries were prepared in parallel using an identical number of PCR cycles. The published analysis was carried out like this. MIGEC and MiXCR extracted about 53,000 +/- 10,000 unique UMI-labeled TRB cDNA molecules per library, requiring at least two reads per UMI. On average, roughly 40,000 +/- 10,000 functional in-frame TRB CDR3 nucleotide clonotypes lacking stop codons were found per library. After downsampling to 5000 UMI-labeled TRB molecules per sample, diversity metrics such as normalized Shannon-Wiener and Chao1 were calculated in VDJtools. VDJtools was used to calculate clonotype-size-weighted physicochemical properties of the central five CDR3 residues, namely interaction energy, strength, volume and Kidera factor 4. After TCRdb reprocessed the reads, each CDR3 protein sequence was kept as one row, without DNA. TCRdb, rather than the study authors, made the V and J calls. This sample's table has entries for about 81,000 distinct CDR3 sequences. The top ten clones comprise roughly 1.6% of the sample.

Each CD8+ T cell subset was flow-sorted in triplicate, and some 310,000 cells per subset were placed directly into RLT lysis buffer. To keep memory contaminants out, a stringent definition of naive CD8+ T cells was applied: CD45RO-CCR7+CD27+CD95-. Using standard density gradient centrifugation, peripheral blood mononuclear cells were isolated from buffy coats. A FACSAria III was used to flow-sort naive CD8+ T cells into CXCR3-negative and CXCR3-positive populations. Total RNA was extracted from sorted cells with an RNeasy Mini Kit. Details on this clonotype: Its recognized antigen is unknown.

CDR1 and CDR2 were assigned from the germline V gene as SNHLY and FYNNEI. The CDR3 runs 15 amino acids, cysteine and phenylalanine included. No DNA is given. The sequencing sample was made of naive CXCR3- CD8+ T cells from blood. Taken with the paper, the label for cell subset or site translates to: CD45RO-CCR7+CD27+CD95- naive CD8+ T cells lacking CXCR3 (TNR3-). This receptor was identified in a human donor in good health. Some clones in this sample may be carry-over from other donors' samples. The chain uses TRBV2 and TRBJ2-1; TCRdb returns TRBD1, unconfirmable since there is no DNA. The CDR3 amino acid sequence is: CASSPTGGFINEQFF.